This T cell receptor beta chain was recorded in a study of cytotoxic CD8 clonotypes in ibrutinib-treated CLL. Study at large: Outcomes included some 25 partial and 2 complete responses; after median roughly 71 months, roughly 15 stayed remitted and about twelve progressed.

Here immunoSEQ multiplex PCR was the method, and the copy in TCRdb shows in-frame clones only, minus some. The sample lists approximately 170,000 clones; approximately 91% were seen once. The study's findings and limits: Clonality was higher at ibrutinib response and returned toward baseline at progression. At the start, clonality exceeded age-matched healthy donors and followed circulating CD8+ T-cell counts.

Details on this clone: The antigen is undetermined.

The CDR3 spans 15 residues. Trimming shortened V by 4 bases and J by 5 bases, and 12 bases separated the two germline ends. The V gene's germline CDR1 is SGHAT and CDR2 FQNNGV. The rearrangement uses TRBV11-2 and TRBJ2-6; D unclear. This receptor was taken from a human donor with chronic lymphocytic leukemia. The sample was PBMCs, taken at disease progression, from a patient treated with ibrutinib. CDR3 DNA sequence: TGTGCCAGCAGCTCGCTCGACATCAGGGCCAACGTCCTGACTTTC. Protein: CASSSLDIRANVLTF.